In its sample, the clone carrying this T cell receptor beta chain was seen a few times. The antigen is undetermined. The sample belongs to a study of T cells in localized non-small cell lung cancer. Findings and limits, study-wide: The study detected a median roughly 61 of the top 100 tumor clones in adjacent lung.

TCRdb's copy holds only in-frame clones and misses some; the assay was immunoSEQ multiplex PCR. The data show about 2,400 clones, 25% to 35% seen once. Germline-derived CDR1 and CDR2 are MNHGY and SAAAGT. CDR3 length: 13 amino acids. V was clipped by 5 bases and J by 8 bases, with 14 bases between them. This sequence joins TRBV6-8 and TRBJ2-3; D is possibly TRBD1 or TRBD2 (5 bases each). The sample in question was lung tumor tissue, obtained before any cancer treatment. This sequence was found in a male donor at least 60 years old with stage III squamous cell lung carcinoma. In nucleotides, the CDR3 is TGTGCCAGCAGTGTTGAGGGGACGGGTACGCAGTATTTT. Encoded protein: CASSVEGTGTQYF.